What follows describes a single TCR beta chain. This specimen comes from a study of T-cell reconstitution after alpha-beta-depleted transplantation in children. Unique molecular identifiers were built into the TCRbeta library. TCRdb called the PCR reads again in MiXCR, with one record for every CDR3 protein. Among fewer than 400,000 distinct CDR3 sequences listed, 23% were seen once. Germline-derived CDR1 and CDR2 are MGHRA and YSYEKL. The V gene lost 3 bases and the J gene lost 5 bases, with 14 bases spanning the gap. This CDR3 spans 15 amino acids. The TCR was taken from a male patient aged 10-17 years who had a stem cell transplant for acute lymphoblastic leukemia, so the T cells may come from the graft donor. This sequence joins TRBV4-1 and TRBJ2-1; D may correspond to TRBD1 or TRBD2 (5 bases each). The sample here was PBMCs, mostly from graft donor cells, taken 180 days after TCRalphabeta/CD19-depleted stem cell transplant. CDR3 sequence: CASSHFMRGDNEQFF. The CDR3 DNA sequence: TGCGCCAGCAGCCACTTTATGAGGGGCGACAATGAGCAGTTCTTC.